This T cell receptor (beta chain) was retrieved from a study of cytomegalovirus exposure and HLA in healthy donors. Notes on the study in general: While the bulk of TCR sequences proved rare, some public TCRs turned up in many donors. One cluster of highly shared sequence variants probably arose as a sequencing artifact.

The PCR made use of 60 Vbeta and 13 Jbeta primers. Under the authors' procedure: A later analysis tallied some 80 million unique TCR beta chains, about 9.9 million of them shared. Method: immunoSEQ multiplex PCR; TCRdb's copy keeps in-frame clones and lacks some. The DNA gave D and trimming, while V, J and clone size come from that table. In all, the sample yields 93,000 or so clones. For this clone: The antigen is unknown.

V was trimmed by 0 bases and J by 5 bases, leaving 11 bases between them. The CDR3 is 14 residues long. Germline V gives CDR1 MNHEY, CDR2 SVGAGI. This chain uses TRBV6-5 with TRBJ2-7, with D possibly matching TRBD1 (6 bases). The sequence derives from a man aged 35-49 years in good health and CMV-seronegative. Input material: PBMCs. The chain's CDR3 is CASSYSQGIDEQYF. CDR3 coding DNA: TGTGCCAGCAGTTACTCGCAGGGGATCGACGAGCAGTACTTC.